Sequencing of this TCR beta chain was carried out in a study of blood T cells in healthy people across ages. General study points: Observed TCR beta diversity showed a strong correlation with the percentage of naive T cells as measured by flow cytometry.

For this clonotype: The antigen is unknown.

Drawn from each donor were approximately 9.2 milliliters of peripheral blood. For the second PCR, which ran for about 6 to 11 cycles, a sample-barcoded 5' primer and a J-beta primer mix were used. Each cDNA molecule carried a tag from a template-switch adaptor that contained 12 random nucleotides. TCRdb passed the 5' RACE reads through MiXCR, listing each CDR3 protein once. This sample has 790,000 or so distinct CDR3 sequences, with approximately 60% found just once. This receptor was obtained from a man between 40 and 49 years old in good health. Source material: blood.

In DNA, the CDR3 is TGTGCCAGCAGCCAGGTTAGTCGGAATGAGCAGTTCTTC. It translates to CASSQVSRNEQFF. The genes are TRBV14 and TRBJ2-1, with D unclear. The germline V gene encodes CDR1 SGHDN and CDR2 FVKESK. The V and J ends lost 3 bases and 7 bases respectively, with 10 bases between them. The CDR3 contains 13 residues.